Listed here are 9 T cell receptor beta chains from one sample, sequenced in a study of persistence of HIV-infected CD4 T cells. These receptors have no known antigen. Nonspecific anti-CD3/anti-CD28 bead stimulation represents the broad CD4+ T cell repertoire. Responding CD4+ T cells were sorted by upregulation of both CD40 ligand and CD69. Sequencing used immunoSEQ version 4 in survey mode. Only in-frame clones appear in the TCRdb table, and some are missing; sequencing was by immunoSEQ multiplex PCR. The sample records roughly 35,000 clones, 87% being singletons. The sequences come from CD4+ T cells sorted from PBMCs after 18-hour stimulation, collected from a patient who received antiretroviral therapy. Receptors originate from an adult man with HIV who was CMV-seropositive.

V usage is TRBV19 and J usage is TRBJ2-2; perhaps TRBD2 as D (7 bases). CDR1 is LNHDA, CDR2 SQIVND, per germline (reference sequence). The germline V and J ends were trimmed by 11 bases and 0 bases, with 16 bases remaining between them. CDR3 length equals 15 residues. The CDR3 nucleotides are TGTGCCGGAAGGAGGGGGACTACGAACACCGGGGAGCTGTTTTTT. The encoded protein is CAGRRGTTNTGELFF.

V usage is TRBV11-1 and J usage is TRBJ2-5, with D possibly TRBD1 on 6 matching bases. The CDR3 totals 14 residues. Germline-derived CDR1 and CDR2 are SGHAT and FQDESV (reference sequence). The V end lost 5 bases, the J end lost 2 bases, and 12 bases lay between the germline ends. The CDR3: CASSADRPQETQYF. The CDR3 DNA follows: TGTGCCAGCAGCGCCGACAGGCCTCAAGAGACCCAGTACTTC.

The chain joins TRBV6-5 to TRBJ1-5; D is undetermined. The CDR3 consists of 15 residues. Trimming removed 2 bases at V and 2 bases at J, with 10 bases between. CDR1 is MNHEY, CDR2 SVGAGI, per germline. Here the CDR3 reads CASSYGSGGNQPQHF. CDR3 nucleotide sequence: TGTGCCAGCAGTTACGGGTCAGGAGGCAATCAGCCCCAGCATTTT.

The rearrangement uses TRBV18 and TRBJ2-6; tentative D call: TRBD2 (6 bases). Germline CDR1 reads KGHSH; CDR2 reads LQKENI. The CDR3 spans 20 residues. Trimming removed 3 bases from V and 2 bases from J, with 23 bases in between. In DNA form, the CDR3 reads TGTGCCAGCTCACCCCCTCTGAACACGGGGAGGAGAGCTGGGGCCAACGTCCTGACTTTC. This translates into CASSPPLNTGRRAGANVLTF.

This chain uses TRBV19 with TRBJ2-7; D is uncertain. V lost 5 bases to trimming and J lost 6 bases, with 14 bases between them. Per the germline V gene, CDR1 is LNHDA and CDR2 is SQIVND (reference sequence). The CDR3 has 13 amino acids. This chain's CDR3 is CASSFLAPSEQYF. The CDR3 coding sequence is TGTGCCAGTAGTTTCCTTGCGCCATCCGAGCAGTACTTC.

This chain uses TRBV5-5 with TRBJ1-1; 9 bases agree with TRBD1. The V segment lost 2 bases and the J segment 1 base; nucleotides outside the gene matches: 3. The CDR3 is made up of 15 amino acids. CDR1 is SGHKS, CDR2 YYEKEE, per germline (reference sequence). The CDR3 spells CASSFWTGANTEAFF. Here the CDR3 DNA reads TGTGCCAGCAGCTTTTGGACAGGGGCGAACACTGAAGCTTTCTTT.

The chain carries TRBV4-1 and TRBJ2-7; 8 bases align to TRBD1. The germline V gene encodes CDR1 MGHRA and CDR2 YSYEKL. This CDR3 contains 16 residues. V trimming: 1 base; J trimming: 4 bases; junction bases outside the gene matches: 9. In DNA, the CDR3 is TGCGCCAGCAGCCAAGGCGGGACGACAGGGGAATACGAGCAGTACTTC. Protein: CASSQGGTTGEYEQYF.

The V gene is TRBV7-2, the J gene TRBJ1-4; 7 bases are a match to TRBD1. V lost 5 bases and J lost 3; bases outside the gene matches: 3. Germline CDR1 and CDR2: SGHTA and FQGNSA. The length of the CDR3 is 14 residues. The CDR3 region is CASSRTGPNEKLFF. Here the CDR3 DNA reads TGTGCCAGCAGCCGGACAGGCCCTAATGAAAAACTGTTTTTT.

This sequence joins TRBV27 and TRBJ1-2; the D gene is possibly TRBD1 (5 bases). The germline V gene has CDR1 MNHEY and CDR2 SMNVEV (reference sequence). This CDR3 contains 14 residues. The ends were cut back, 4 bases at V and 8 bases at J, with 17 bases in the middle. This CDR3 reads CASSSKPRDGGYTF. The CDR3 DNA follows: TGTGCCAGCAGTTCAAAACCTCGGGACGGCGGCTACACCTTC.